The present T cell receptor (beta chain) was sequenced within a study of lymphopenia after photon versus proton radiotherapy. General study findings and limits: Authors raise, but do not show, better survival with proton therapy. Under photons, naive T cells and diversity fell while effector/memory populations rose. In patients who died, overall survival fell as post-nadir TCR diversity dropped more. After the lymphocyte nadir, photon-treated repertoires showed oligoclonal expansion, especially of CD8+ Temra cells.

Regarding this clone: The antigen remains unidentified.

V lost 5 bases to trimming and J lost 12 bases; unmatched junction nucleotides: 10. This CDR3 is 13 amino acids long. Germline assignment: CDR1 MNHEY and CDR2 SVGAGI. Method: immunoSEQ multiplex PCR; TCRdb's copy keeps in-frame clones and lacks some. The sample lists about 53,000 clones, around 80% occurring once. The sample here was peripheral blood, taken from a patient treated with photon-based radiotherapy. The origin of this receptor is a man in his fifties with gastric cancer. This sequence joins TRBV6-5 and TRBJ2-1, with 7 nucleotides matching TRBD2. The CDR3 nucleotides read TGTGCCAGCAGTCCCGCGGGGGACGGACCGCAGTTCTTC. It specifies CASSPAGDGPQFF.